The 28 T cell receptor beta chains presented below share a single source sample, sequenced in a study of control samples from healthy donors and cancer patients. TCRdb's table, derived via immunoSEQ multiplex PCR, lists solely in-frame clones and lacks some. The data show some 95,000 clones, with about 79% seen just once and roughly a tenth held by the top ten. The sequenced sample was blood. These receptors were obtained from a woman younger than 45 in good health.

The chain couples TRBV11-2 to TRBJ1-2; no clear D gene. Germline V gene sequence: CDR1 SGHAT, CDR2 FQNNGV. This CDR3 spans 14 amino acids. V was pared by 1 base and J by 3 bases, with 9 bases between. This chain's CDR3 is CASSLVTEYYGYTF. The CDR3 nucleotides are TGTGCCAGCAGCTTAGTAACAGAGTACTATGGCTACACCTTC.

V gene TRBV4-3 combines with J gene TRBJ1-2; D is uncertain. Per germline, CDR1 LGHNA and CDR2 YSLEER. V was shortened by 0 bases and J by 4 bases, with 15 bases between the two germline ends. CDR3 length: 16 residues. In nucleotides, the CDR3 is TGCGCCAGCAGCCAAGATCACCAGGATCACCTCTATGGCTACACCTTC. It encodes CASSQDHQDHLYGYTF.

This chain uses TRBV11-2 with TRBJ2-1; no clear D gene. CDR1 SGHAT and CDR2 FQNNGV come from the germline V gene. Between the trimmed V and J ends, which lost 2 bases and 7 bases, there was a span of 15 bases. The CDR3 totals 15 residues. This CDR3 reads CASSLSLGQANEQFF. CDR3 in DNA: TGTGCCAGCAGCTTATCCCTTGGGCAGGCAAATGAGCAGTTCTTC.

This chain links TRBV3-1 (or the pseudogene TRBV3-2) with TRBJ1-4; D is unclear. This CDR3 has 13 amino acids. The germline CDR1 and CDR2 sequences are LGHDT and YNNKEL (reference sequence). V lost 6 bases and J lost 10, with 15 bases in between. The CDR3 here is CASSLQRTTKLFF. CDR3 sequence (DNA): TGTGCCAGCAGTCTTCAGAGGACCACAAAACTGTTTTTT.

The genes are TRBV7-2 and TRBJ2-4, with 7 bases fitting TRBD1. Trimming at V came to 2 bases and at J to 7 bases, leaving 2 bases not matched to a gene. This CDR3 contains 13 residues. CDR1 SGHTA and CDR2 FQGNSA come from the germline V gene. This chain's CDR3 is CASSLRGGNIQYF. The CDR3 coding sequence is TGTGCCAGCAGCTTAAGAGGGGGCAACATTCAGTACTTC.

The CDR3 is CASSLSMGSFYEQYF. For the CDR3, the DNA is TGTGCCAGCAGTTTATCGATGGGGTCTTTCTACGAGCAGTACTTC. The chain couples TRBV27 to TRBJ2-7, with D uncertain. CDR1 is MNHEY, CDR2 SMNVEV, per germline (reference sequence). This CDR3 region has 15 residues. V was trimmed by 0 bases and J by 3 bases, leaving 12 bases between them.

The genes are TRBV19 and TRBJ1-4; D perhaps matches TRBD1 (5 bases). The length of the CDR3 is 17 residues. Trimming stripped 3 bases from V and 5 bases from J, with 19 bases between. Germline assignment: CDR1 LNHDA and CDR2 SQIVND (reference sequence). The DNA for the CDR3 is TGTGCCAGTAGTATCGGTACAGGACGGGAAGGAAATGAAAAACTGTTTTTT. It codes for CASSIGTGREGNEKLFF.

This clone was seen a single time. This chain joins TRBV5-4 and TRBJ2-2; D gene unclear. The CDR3 has 12 residues. V was clipped by 8 bases and J by 5 bases, with 10 bases between them. CDR1 SGHNT and CDR2 YYREEE come from the germline V gene (reference sequence). The CDR3 DNA sequence: TGTGCCAGTGGGTGGGCTACCGGGGAGCTGTTTTTT. Residues: CASGWATGELFF.

The rearrangement uses TRBV18 and TRBJ1-4; D is unclear. V gave up 1 base and J gave up 7 bases, with 10 bases separating them. This CDR3 has 14 residues. Per the germline V gene, CDR1 is KGHSH and CDR2 is LQKENI. The DNA of the CDR3 is TGTGCCAGCTCACCACGAAGCTGGAGTGAAAAACTGTTTTTT. Translation gives CASSPRSWSEKLFF.

The V and J genes are TRBV6-2 or TRBV6-3 and TRBJ1-1, with D possibly matching TRBD1 (5 bases). V was cut by 4 bases and J by 4 bases, with 10 bases left in between. CDR1 is MNHEY and CDR2 is SVGEGT in the germline V gene. The CDR3 extends over 13 amino acids. This chain's CDR3 is CASSLRGFTEAFF. CDR3 sequence (DNA): TGTGCCAGCAGTTTACGGGGGTTCACTGAAGCTTTCTTT.

V and J are TRBV7-8 and TRBJ1-1; D may be TRBD1 (6 bases). This CDR3 comprises 16 residues. Trimming removed 2 bases from V and 0 bases from J, with 13 bases in between. The germline gives CDR1 SGHVS, CDR2 FQNEAQ. The CDR3 region is CASSLIQGLLNTEAFF. The DNA of the CDR3 is TGTGCCAGCAGCTTAATCCAGGGGCTTCTGAACACTGAAGCTTTCTTT.

The rearrangement uses TRBV18 and TRBJ2-3, with D tentatively TRBD2 (5 bases). The CDR3 runs 17 residues. Trimming pared 4 bases from V and 5 bases from J, leaving 22 bases between. CDR1 is KGHSH and CDR2 is LQKENI in the germline V gene. The CDR3 DNA follows: TGTGCCAGCTCACGGGATATTTCGCGGGTCGCCGGAGATACGCAGTATTTT. Protein: CASSRDISRVAGDTQYF.

The CDR3 coding sequence is TGTGCCAGCAGCCCTAATCTGGCGGGGGATAGCACAGATACGCAGTATTTT. Translation: CASSPNLAGDSTDTQYF. The V call is TRBV7-3, the J call TRBJ2-3; 7 bases are shared with TRBD2. Germline assignment: CDR1 SGHTA and CDR2 FQGTGA. V gave up 5 bases and J gave up 0 bases; unmatched junction bases: 11. CDR3 length: 17 residues.

This rearrangement joins TRBV5-1 to TRBJ1-6; 8 bases map to TRBD1. Per germline, CDR1 SGHRS and CDR2 YFSETQ. The CDR3 spans 16 residues. V lost 4 bases, J lost 6 bases, and 9 bases stayed unmatched. The CDR3 sequence: CASSRQGFMSNSPLHF. The CDR3 nucleotides are TGCGCCAGCAGCCGACAGGGGTTTATGAGTAATTCACCCCTCCACTTT.

V is TRBV7-9 and J is TRBJ2-5; no definite D call. This CDR3 comprises 14 residues. Germline V gene lookup returns CDR1 SEHNR and CDR2 FQNEAQ (reference sequence). Trimming took 5 bases from V and 0 from J, leaving 10 bases between them. CDR3 sequence reads: CASSLVSYQETQYF. CDR3 coding DNA: TGTGCCAGCAGCCTAGTCAGTTACCAAGAGACCCAGTACTTC.

The chain is built from TRBV7-2 and TRBJ1-2; D may be TRBD1 (6 bases). The CDR3 spans 12 residues. V shed 8 bases and J shed 6 bases, with 13 bases lying between them. Germline V lookup: CDR1 SGHTA, CDR2 FQGNSA. The DNA for the CDR3 is TGTGCCAGCGCTAGGGGGAAAGATGGCTACACCTTC. It encodes CASARGKDGYTF.

J is TRBJ1-2 and V is TRBV5-1; maybe TRBD1 (5 bases). The CDR3 totals 15 residues. Germline CDR1 and CDR2: SGHRS and YFSETQ. V lost 0 bases and J lost 7, with 16 bases in between. CDR3 sequence: CASSLGSIGAVGYTF. The CDR3 DNA is TGCGCCAGCAGCTTGGGATCGATAGGGGCTGTTGGCTACACCTTC.

This clone was seen only a few times. V usage is TRBV6-6 and J usage is TRBJ1-3; maybe TRBD1 (5 bases). The V end was cut by 6 bases, the J end by 2 bases, with 8 bases between. The CDR3 has 13 residues. Germline V CDR1 and CDR2: MNHNY, SVGAGI (reference sequence). In DNA form, the CDR3 reads TGTGCCAGCAGCCGGGGGACTGGAAACACCATATATTTT. It specifies CASSRGTGNTIYF.

CDR3 DNA: TGTGCCAGCAAAATAGCGGGGCAAACAGATACGCAGTATTTT. This gives the protein CASKIAGQTDTQYF. The rearrangement uses TRBV4-2 and TRBJ2-3, with 8 nucleotides matching TRBD2. CDR1 is LGHNA and CDR2 is YNFKEQ in the germline V gene. V was clipped by 7 bases and J by 3 bases; unmatched bases: 6. This CDR3 has 14 residues.

This chain uses TRBV5-1 with TRBJ2-2; TRBD2 might be the D (6 bases). V lost 4 bases, J lost 1 base, and 14 bases lay in between. This CDR3 has 16 residues. Germline CDR1 SGHRS, CDR2 YFSETQ. As DNA, the CDR3 is TGCGCCAGCAGCCCTTTTTCGGGGGTGAACACCGGGGAGCTGTTTTTT. It yields the protein CASSPFSGVNTGELFF.

This chain connects TRBV18 to TRBJ1-3; 12 nucleotides match TRBD1. The CDR3 totals 16 residues. CDR1 KGHSH and CDR2 LQKENI come from the germline V gene. V lost 4 bases, J lost 1 base, and 2 bases stayed unmatched. CDR3 sequence (DNA): TGTGCCAGCTCACAGGGACAGGGGGCGTCTGGAAACACCATATATTTT. Encoded protein: CASSQGQGASGNTIYF.

The V and J genes are TRBV9 and TRBJ2-3, with D maybe TRBD2 (7 bases). This CDR3 region has 17 residues. Trimming left V 0 bases short and J 4 bases short, with 18 bases between. Germline-derived CDR1 and CDR2 are SGDLS and YYNGEE. CDR3 region: CASSVAWGGGRADTQYF. The CDR3 bases are TGTGCCAGCAGCGTAGCTTGGGGCGGGGGCAGGGCAGATACGCAGTATTTT. Looking up the rest from reference TRBV9 and TRBJ2-3 gives the full variable domain: DSGVTQTPKHLITATGQRVTLRCSPRSGDLSVYWYQQSLDQGLQFLIQYYNGEERAKGNILERFSAQQFPDLHSELNLSSLELGDSALYFCASSVAWGGGRADTQYFGPGTRLTVL.

The chain is built from TRBV7-2 and TRBJ2-3; 8 nucleotides agree with TRBD1. Germline loops: CDR1 SGHTA, CDR2 FQGNSA. The CDR3 is 15 residues long. J gave up 5 bases and V 8 bases, and 12 bases lay outside the gene matches. Here the CDR3 reads CASRPYGQGRDTQYF. The CDR3 nucleotides are TGTGCCAGCCGACCCTACGGACAGGGAAGAGATACGCAGTATTTT.

V is TRBV24-1 and J is TRBJ2-5, with 9 bases fitting TRBD2. With 9 bases clipped from V and 5 bases from J, the junction kept 9 bases outside the gene matches. CDR1 and CDR2 from the germline V gene are KGHDR and SFDVKD. This CDR3 has 14 amino acids. The CDR3 coding sequence is TGTGCCACCTCTTCGGCGGGGGGGCGGGAGACCCAGTACTTC. It translates to CATSSAGGRETQYF.

For this clone: This CDR3 is also generated by other DNA sequences in the sample. The chain combines TRBV9 with TRBJ2-4; D possibly corresponds to TRBD2 (5 bases). Per the germline V gene, CDR1 is SGDLS and CDR2 is YYNGEE. V was shortened by 1 base and J by 7 bases, with 15 bases between the two germline ends. The CDR3 covers 15 residues. This CDR3 reads CASSVSGGEGNIQYF. CDR3 DNA: TGTGCCAGCAGCGTATCTGGAGGAGAGGGCAACATTCAGTACTTC.

In regard to this clone: This CDR3 is also generated by other DNA sequences in the sample. The chain couples TRBV18 to TRBJ1-1; TRBD1 matches at 8 bases. CDR1 and CDR2 (germline): KGHSH, LQKENI. The CDR3 has 13 residues. The V gene end was trimmed by 3 bases and the J gene end by 5 bases; junction bases not matched to a gene: 2. The CDR3 bases are TGTGCCAGCTCACCCGACAGGGGAACTGAAGCTTTCTTT. Its protein is CASSPDRGTEAFF.

V usage is TRBV15 and J usage is TRBJ1-2; D might be TRBD1 (6 bases). Germline CDR1 LNHNV, CDR2 YYDKDF (reference sequence). V lost 3 bases and J lost 4, with 15 bases in between. The CDR3 extends over 15 amino acids. DNA for the CDR3: TGTGCCACCAGCAGGGCGGAGGGGGAGGGCTATGGCTACACCTTC. It specifies CATSRAEGEGYGYTF.

This clone was counted once. The chain has TRBV2 and TRBJ2-5, with 7 bases fitting TRBD2. With V trimmed by 8 bases and J by 4 bases, 10 bases remained unmatched. Germline values: CDR1 SNHLY, CDR2 FYNNEI. The CDR3 has 14 amino acids. The CDR3 bases are TGTGCCAGCGGGGACGCGGGGGAGGGAGAGACCCAGTACTTC. Amino acid sequence: CASGDAGEGETQYF.